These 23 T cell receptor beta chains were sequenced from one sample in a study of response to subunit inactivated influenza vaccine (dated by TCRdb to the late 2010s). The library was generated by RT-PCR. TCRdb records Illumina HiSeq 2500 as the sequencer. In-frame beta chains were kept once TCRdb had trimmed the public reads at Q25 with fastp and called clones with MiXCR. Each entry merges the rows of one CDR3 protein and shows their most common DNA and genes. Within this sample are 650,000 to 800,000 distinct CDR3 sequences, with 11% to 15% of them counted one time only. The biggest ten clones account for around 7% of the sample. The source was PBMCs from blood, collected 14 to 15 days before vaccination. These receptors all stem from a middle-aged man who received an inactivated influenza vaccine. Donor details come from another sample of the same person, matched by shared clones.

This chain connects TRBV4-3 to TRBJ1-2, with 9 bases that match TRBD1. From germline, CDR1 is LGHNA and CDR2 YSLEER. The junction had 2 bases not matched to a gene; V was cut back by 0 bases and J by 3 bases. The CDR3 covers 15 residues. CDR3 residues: CASSQEHRGHYGYTF. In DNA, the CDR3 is TGCGCCAGCAGCCAAGAGCACAGGGGGCACTATGGCTACACCTTC.

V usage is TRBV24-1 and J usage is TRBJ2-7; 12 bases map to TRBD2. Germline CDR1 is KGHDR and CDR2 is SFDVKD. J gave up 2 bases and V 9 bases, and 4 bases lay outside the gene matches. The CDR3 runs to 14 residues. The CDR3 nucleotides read TGTGCCACCGCAGCTAGCGGGGGGGCCTACGAGCAGTACTTC. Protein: CATAASGGAYEQYF.

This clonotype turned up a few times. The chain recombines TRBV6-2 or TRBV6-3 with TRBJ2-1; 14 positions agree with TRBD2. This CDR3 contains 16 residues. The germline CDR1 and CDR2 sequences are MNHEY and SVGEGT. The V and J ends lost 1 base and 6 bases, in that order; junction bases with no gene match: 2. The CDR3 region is CASSYFGLAGGNEQFF. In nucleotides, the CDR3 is TGTGCCAGCAGTTACTTTGGACTAGCGGGGGGCAATGAGCAGTTCTTC.

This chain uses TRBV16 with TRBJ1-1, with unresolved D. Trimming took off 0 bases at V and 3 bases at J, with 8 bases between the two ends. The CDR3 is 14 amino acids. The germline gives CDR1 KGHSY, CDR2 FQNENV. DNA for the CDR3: TGTGCCAGCAGCCAATCTAGAGGTTACACTGAAGCTTTCTTT. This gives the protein CASSQSRGYTEAFF.

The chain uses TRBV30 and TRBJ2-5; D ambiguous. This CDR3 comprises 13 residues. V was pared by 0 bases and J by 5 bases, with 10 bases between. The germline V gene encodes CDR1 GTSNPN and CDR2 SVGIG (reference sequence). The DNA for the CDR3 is TGTGCCTGGAGTGTACACAGTGGGGAGACCCAGTACTTC. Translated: CAWSVHSGETQYF.

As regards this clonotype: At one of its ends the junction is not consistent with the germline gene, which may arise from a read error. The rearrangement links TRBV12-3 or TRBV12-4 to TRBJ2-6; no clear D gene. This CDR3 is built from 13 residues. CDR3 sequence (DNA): TGTGCCAGCAGGCTTTCTGAGGCCAACGTCCTGACTTTC. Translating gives CASRLSEANVLTF.

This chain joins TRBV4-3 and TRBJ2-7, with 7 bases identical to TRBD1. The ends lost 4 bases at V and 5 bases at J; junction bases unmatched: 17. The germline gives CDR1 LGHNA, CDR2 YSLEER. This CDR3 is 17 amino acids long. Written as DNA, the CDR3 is TGCGCCAGCAGCCCTAATCTAGGACAGGAGGCCCCTAACGAGCAGTACTTC. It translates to CASSPNLGQEAPNEQYF.

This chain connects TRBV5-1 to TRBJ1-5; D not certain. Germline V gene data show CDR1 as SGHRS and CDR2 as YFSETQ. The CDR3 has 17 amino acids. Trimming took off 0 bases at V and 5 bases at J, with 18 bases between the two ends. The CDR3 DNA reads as TGCGCCAGCAGCTTGGTACATGTACAACAGAAGCATCAGCCCCAGCATTTT. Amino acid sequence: CASSLVHVQQKHQPQHF.

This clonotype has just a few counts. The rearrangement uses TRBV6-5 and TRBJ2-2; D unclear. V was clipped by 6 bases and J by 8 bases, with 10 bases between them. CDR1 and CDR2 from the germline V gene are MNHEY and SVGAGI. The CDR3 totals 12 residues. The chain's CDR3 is CASSGFGGELFF. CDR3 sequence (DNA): TGTGCCAGCAGCGGATTTGGAGGGGAGCTGTTTTTT.

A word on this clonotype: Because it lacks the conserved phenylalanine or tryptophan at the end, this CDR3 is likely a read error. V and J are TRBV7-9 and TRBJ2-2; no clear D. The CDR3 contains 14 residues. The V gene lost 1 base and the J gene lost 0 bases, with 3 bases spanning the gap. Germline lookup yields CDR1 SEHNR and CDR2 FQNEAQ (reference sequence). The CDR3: CASSLGANTGELFS. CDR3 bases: TGTGCCAGCAGCTTAGGGGCGAACACCGGGGAGCTGTTTTCT.

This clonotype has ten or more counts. As DNA, the CDR3 is TGTGCCAGCAGTTTAGTCGGGGAGCTGTTTTTT. Translating it yields CASSLVGELFF. The chain is built from TRBV28 and TRBJ2-2; D not resolved. This CDR3 is built from 11 residues. Germline CDR1 is MDHEN and CDR2 is SYDVKM. Trimming removed 2 bases from V and 7 bases from J, with 2 bases in between. Full variable domain (rest looked up from reference TRBV28 and TRBJ2-2): DVKVTQSSRYLVKRTGEKVFLECVQDMDHENMFWYRQDPGLGLRLIYFSYDVKMKEKGDIPEGYSVSREKKERFSLILESASTNQTSMYLCASSLVGELFFGEGSRLTVL.

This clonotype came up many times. DNA for the CDR3: TGTGCCAGCAGCCACCGGGACCACACTAATGAAAAACTGTTTTTT. It translates to CASSHRDHTNEKLFF. J is TRBJ1-4 and V is TRBV7-9; D might be TRBD1 (5 bases). CDR1 is SEHNR and CDR2 is FQNEAQ in the germline V gene (reference sequence). With 5 bases removed from V and 2 bases from J, the gap between germline ends came to 12 bases. The length of the CDR3 is 15 residues.

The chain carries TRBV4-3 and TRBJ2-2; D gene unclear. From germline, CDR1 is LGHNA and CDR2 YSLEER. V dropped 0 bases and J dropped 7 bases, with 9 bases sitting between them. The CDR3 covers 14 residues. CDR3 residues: CASSQDPAVGELFF. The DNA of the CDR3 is TGCGCCAGCAGCCAAGATCCCGCGGTCGGGGAGCTGTTTTTT.

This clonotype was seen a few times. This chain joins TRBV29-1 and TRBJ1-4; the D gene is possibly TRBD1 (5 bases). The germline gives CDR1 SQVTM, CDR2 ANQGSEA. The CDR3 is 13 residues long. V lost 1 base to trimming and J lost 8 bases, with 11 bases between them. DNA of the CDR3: TGCAGCGTTGAAGTGGAGGACACCGAAAAACTGTTTTTT. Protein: CSVEVEDTEKLFF.

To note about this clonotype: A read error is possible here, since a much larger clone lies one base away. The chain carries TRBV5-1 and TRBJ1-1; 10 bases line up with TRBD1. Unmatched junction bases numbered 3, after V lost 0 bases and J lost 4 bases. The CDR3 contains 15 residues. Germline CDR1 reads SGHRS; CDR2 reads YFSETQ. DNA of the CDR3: TGCGCCAGCAGCTTGGCCAGGACAGGGGGCACTGAAGCTTTCTTT. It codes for CASSLARTGGTEAFF.

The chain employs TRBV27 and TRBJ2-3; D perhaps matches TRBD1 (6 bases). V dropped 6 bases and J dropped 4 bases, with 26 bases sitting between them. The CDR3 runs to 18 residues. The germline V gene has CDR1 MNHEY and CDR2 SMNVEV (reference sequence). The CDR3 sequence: CASSYGQRFLRGPDTQYF. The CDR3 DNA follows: TGTGCCAGCAGCTATGGACAGCGGTTCTTGCGTGGGCCAGATACGCAGTATTTT.

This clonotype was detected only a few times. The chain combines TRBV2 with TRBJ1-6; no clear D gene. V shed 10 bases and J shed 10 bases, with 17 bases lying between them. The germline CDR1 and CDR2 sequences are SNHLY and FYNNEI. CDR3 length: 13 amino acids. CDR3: CATSQYQESPLHF. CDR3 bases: TGTGCCACCTCTCAATATCAGGAATCACCCCTCCACTTT.

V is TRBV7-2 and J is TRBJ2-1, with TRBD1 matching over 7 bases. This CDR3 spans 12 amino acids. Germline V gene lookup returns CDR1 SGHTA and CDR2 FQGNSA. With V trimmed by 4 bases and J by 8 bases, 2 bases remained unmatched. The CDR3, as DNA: TGTGCCAGCAGCTCGCAGGGGGATGAGCAGTTCTTC. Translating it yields CASSSQGDEQFF.

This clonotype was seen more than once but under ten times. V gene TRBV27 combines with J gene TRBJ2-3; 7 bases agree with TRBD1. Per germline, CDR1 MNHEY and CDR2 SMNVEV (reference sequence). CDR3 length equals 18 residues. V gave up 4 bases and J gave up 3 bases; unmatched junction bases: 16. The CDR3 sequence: CASSSLRRDRAGTDTQYF. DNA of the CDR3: TGTGCCAGCAGTTCCTTACGAAGAGACAGGGCAGGGACAGATACGCAGTATTTT.

In DNA, the CDR3 is TGCAGTGCGATGCCGGGACAGGGCAACCAAGAGACCCAGTACTTC. Translated: CSAMPGQGNQETQYF. The J gene is TRBJ2-5, the V gene TRBV20-1; TRBD1 aligns across 9 bases. This CDR3 has 15 residues. With V trimmed by 6 bases and J by 0 bases, 8 bases remained unmatched. CDR1 DFQATT and CDR2 SNEGSKA come from the germline V gene (reference sequence).

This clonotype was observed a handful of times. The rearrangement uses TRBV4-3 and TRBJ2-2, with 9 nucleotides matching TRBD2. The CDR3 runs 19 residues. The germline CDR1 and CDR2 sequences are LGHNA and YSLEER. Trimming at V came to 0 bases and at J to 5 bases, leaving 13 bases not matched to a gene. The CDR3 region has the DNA TGCGCCAGCAGCCAAGATCGTCTAGCGGGGACCTCGTGGACCGGGGAGCTGTTTTTT. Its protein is CASSQDRLAGTSWTGELFF.

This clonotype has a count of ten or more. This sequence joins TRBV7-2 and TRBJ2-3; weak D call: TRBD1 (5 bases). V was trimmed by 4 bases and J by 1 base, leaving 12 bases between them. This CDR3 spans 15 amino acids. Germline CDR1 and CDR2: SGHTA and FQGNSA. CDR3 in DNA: TGTGCCAGCAGCTACAGGTCTGCGGGCACAGATACGCAGTATTTT. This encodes CASSYRSAGTDTQYF.

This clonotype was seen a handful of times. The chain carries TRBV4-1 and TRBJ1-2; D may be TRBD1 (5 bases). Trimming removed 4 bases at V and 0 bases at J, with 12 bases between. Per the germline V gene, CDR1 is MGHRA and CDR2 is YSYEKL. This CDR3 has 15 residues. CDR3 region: CASSPGTATNYGYTF. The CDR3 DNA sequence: TGCGCCAGCAGCCCTGGGACGGCGACTAACTATGGCTACACCTTC.